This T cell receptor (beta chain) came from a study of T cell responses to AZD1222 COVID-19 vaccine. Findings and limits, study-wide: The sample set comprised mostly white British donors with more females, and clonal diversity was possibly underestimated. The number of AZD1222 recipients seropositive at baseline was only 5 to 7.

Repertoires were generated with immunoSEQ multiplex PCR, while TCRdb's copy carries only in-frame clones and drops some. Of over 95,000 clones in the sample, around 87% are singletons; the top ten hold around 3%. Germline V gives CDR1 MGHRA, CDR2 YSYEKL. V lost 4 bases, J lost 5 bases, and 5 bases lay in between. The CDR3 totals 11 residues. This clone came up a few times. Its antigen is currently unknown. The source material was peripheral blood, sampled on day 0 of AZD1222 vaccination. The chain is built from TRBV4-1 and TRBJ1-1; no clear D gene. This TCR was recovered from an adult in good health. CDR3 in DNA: TGCGCCAGCAGCCGGTCAACTGAAGCTTTCTTT. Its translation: CASSRSTEAFF.